This paragraph reports one TCR beta chain. Germline CDR1 is GTSNPN and CDR2 is SVGIG (reference sequence). The CDR3 covers 13 residues. Trimming took off 4 bases at V and 2 bases at J, with 11 bases between the two ends. The data were obtained in a study of T cells after somatic rescue of genetic block. Sequencing was performed with immunoSEQ multiplex PCR; in TCRdb, only in-frame clones are kept and a portion is missing. The repertoire holds about 88,000 clones, about 90% seen once, with about 1.5% in the top ten. This chain joins TRBV30 and TRBJ1-2; D remains unclear. Source material: peripheral blood mononuclear cells (PBMCs). The origin of this receptor is a woman younger than 35. CDR3 loop: CAWTWGGNYGYTF. The DNA for the CDR3 is TGTGCCTGGACTTGGGGAGGCAACTATGGCTACACCTTC.